The clone carrying this T cell receptor (beta chain) was found once. The data were taken from a study of OX40 agonist ivuxolimab in advanced cancers. Assay used: immunoSEQ multiplex PCR; TCRdb lists only in-frame clones, some missing. The table includes about 33,000 clones, approximately 80% detected once. This CDR3 contains 13 residues. Per the germline V gene, CDR1 is LNHDA and CDR2 is SQIVND (reference sequence). The J segment lost 9 bases and the V segment lost 4 bases, leaving 6 bases of the junction unmatched. This sequence joins TRBV19 and TRBJ2-7; 10 positions agree with TRBD2. Sequences were derived from CD4+ or CD8+ T cells sorted from blood, sampled in a trial of the OX40 agonist ivuxolimab. The sequence was obtained from an adult with an advanced solid tumor such as melanoma, head and neck, liver or kidney cancer. The DNA for the CDR3 is TGTGCCAGTAGTACCAGCGGGAGGGCCGGGCAGTACTTC. This encodes CASSTSGRAGQYF. Drawing the rest from reference TRBV19 and TRBJ2-7, the complete variable domain is DGGITQSPKYLFRKEGQNVTLSCEQNLNHDAMYWYRQDPGQGLRLIYYSQIVNDFQKGDIAEGYSVSREKKESFPLTVTSAQKNPTAFYLCASSTSGRAGQYFGPGTRLTVT.